The 2 T cell receptor beta chains below all came from one sample that was sequenced in a study of glioma-infiltrating T cells after dendritic cell vaccination. TCRdb keeps only in-frame clones here, not all; method: immunoSEQ multiplex PCR. The sample shows some 100,000 clones, about 80% of them seen only once. Material: blood, obtained before dendritic cell vaccination. The source of these receptors is a human donor with glioblastoma.

V usage is TRBV19 and J usage is TRBJ1-5, with a weak D call TRBD1 (5 bases). The length of the CDR3 is 14 residues. V was cut by 6 bases and J by 7 bases, with 16 bases left in between. CDR1 is LNHDA and CDR2 is SQIVND in the germline V gene (reference sequence). The CDR3 DNA reads TGTGCCAGTAGGGGTCGCGGGGCAGGGCAGCCCCAGCATTTT. Translated, it gives CASRGRGAGQPQHF. The full variable domain, in which reference TRBV19 and TRBJ1-5 provide the parts outside the CDR3, is DGGITQSPKYLFRKEGQNVTLSCEQNLNHDAMYWYRQDPGQGLRLIYYSQIVNDFQKGDIAEGYSVSREKKESFPLTVTSAQKNPTAFYLCASRGRGAGQPQHFGDGTRLSIL.

This clone turned up a few times. The rearrangement joins TRBV10-2 to TRBJ2-7; TRBD2 matches at 8 bases. Germline trimming cut 6 bases from V and 2 bases from J; bases unmatched to any gene: 6. Germline-derived CDR1 and CDR2 are WSHSY and SAAADI. The CDR3 covers 14 residues. The chain's CDR3 is CASRRLAGAYEQYF. DNA for the CDR3: TGCGCCAGCAGGCGGCTAGCGGGCGCCTACGAGCAGTACTTC.